The 21 T cell receptor beta chains reported below all come from one sample, sequenced in a study of T cells in Graves' hyperthyroidism and ophthalmopathy. TCR beta CDR3 regions were amplified from RNA transcripts. When the TCR CDR3 underwent first-round RT-PCR, the HTBI primer set was used. TCRdb redid the calling of the multiplex PCR reads with MiXCR, one entry per CDR3 protein. The table records approximately 630,000 distinct CDR3 sequences, roughly 16% of them present only once. The sample consisted of blood. These receptors all stem from a woman in her 30s with Graves' hyperthyroidism.

This clonotype has a handful of counts. The chain has TRBV6-1 and TRBJ2-7, with TRBD1 matching over 7 bases. CDR1 MNHNS and CDR2 SASEGT come from the germline V gene. The V gene end was trimmed by 6 bases and the J gene end by 0 bases; junction bases not matched to a gene: 11. CDR3 length equals 16 residues. CDR3 region: CASRDLGGGTSYEQYF. As DNA, the CDR3 is TGTGCCAGCAGGGACTTAGGGGGCGGAACCTCCTACGAGCAGTACTTC.

This chain uses TRBV2 with TRBJ2-3, with TRBD1 matching over 11 bases. This CDR3 has 14 residues. J gave up 7 bases and V 6 bases, and 6 bases lay outside the gene matches. Germline V gene sequence: CDR1 SNHLY, CDR2 FYNNEI. CDR3 sequence: CASSAGQGGNTQYF. Here the CDR3 DNA reads TGTGCCAGCAGCGCGGGACAGGGGGGAAATACGCAGTATTTT.

At least ten counts were recorded for this clonotype. This sequence joins TRBV15 and TRBJ2-3; tentative D call: TRBD2 (6 bases). V was clipped by 6 bases and J by 4 bases, with 11 bases between them. The CDR3 contains 13 residues. CDR1 LNHNV and CDR2 YYDKDF come from the germline V gene (reference sequence). CDR3 nucleotide sequence: TGTGCCACCAGTCGGAGGGCCGCAGATACGCAGTATTTT. Amino acids: CATSRRAADTQYF.

This clonotype was detected ten times or more. The V call is TRBV12-3 or TRBV12-4, the J call TRBJ2-1; 8 nucleotides line up with TRBD2. This CDR3 has 15 residues. J gave up 8 bases and V 2 bases, and 8 bases lay outside the gene matches. This CDR3 is CASSLWAGGRDEQFF. CDR3 nucleotide sequence: TGTGCCAGCAGTTTATGGGCGGGAGGTAGGGATGAGCAGTTCTTC.

This clonotype was counted ten times or more. This sequence joins TRBV2 and TRBJ1-5; TRBD1 is a possible D gene (6 bases). Per germline, CDR1 SNHLY and CDR2 FYNNEI. The CDR3 extends over 13 amino acids. The V end was cut by 6 bases, the J end by 4 bases, with 10 bases between. The CDR3 nucleotides are TGTGCCAGCAGCAGACAGGAGAATCAGCCCCAGCATTTT. Translation gives CASSRQENQPQHF.

The CDR3 loop reads CASSVDVDSGQPQHF. DNA of the CDR3: TGTGCCAGCAGCGTAGATGTGGATTCGGGTCAGCCCCAGCATTTT. The V gene is TRBV9, the J gene TRBJ1-5; D unresolved. V was pared by 0 bases and J by 6 bases, with 13 bases between. Per the germline V gene, CDR1 is SGDLS and CDR2 is YYNGEE. The CDR3 is made up of 15 amino acids.

The chain has TRBV9 and TRBJ2-2, with 7 bases aligning to TRBD2. Germline V lookup: CDR1 SGDLS, CDR2 YYNGEE. The CDR3 sequence is 15 residues long. J gave up 4 bases and V 5 bases, and 8 bases lay outside the gene matches. CDR3 nucleotide sequence: TGTGCCAGCAGACCGGGGCGGGGGAGCACCGGGGAGCTGTTTTTT. It specifies CASRPGRGSTGELFF.

This clonotype was found many times. The V and J genes are TRBV5-1 and TRBJ2-1; TRBD2 matches 8 bases. Per the germline V gene, CDR1 is SGHRS and CDR2 is YFSETQ. The CDR3 is 15 amino acids. V shed 0 bases, J shed 7 bases, and the junction held 6 bases outside the gene matches. The CDR3 sequence: CASSLGGGRMNEQFF. The CDR3 coding sequence is TGCGCCAGCAGCTTGGGCGGCGGGAGGATGAATGAGCAGTTCTTC. The whole variable domain, filled in from reference TRBV5-1 and TRBJ2-1, reads KAGVTQTPRYLIKTRGQQVTLSCSPISGHRSVSWYQQTPGQGLQFLFEYFSETQRNKGNFPGRFSGRQFSNSRSEMNVSTLELGDSALYLCASSLGGGRMNEQFFGPGTRLTVL.

This clonotype appeared a few times. The CDR3 sequence is CASSPSGASNYGYTF. In DNA, the CDR3 is TGTGCCAGCAGCCCATCGGGGGCGAGCAACTATGGCTACACCTTC. The chain combines TRBV9 with TRBJ1-2, with D perhaps matching TRBD1 (6 bases). In germline, CDR1 is SGDLS, CDR2 YYNGEE. This CDR3 comprises 15 residues. V shed 4 bases and J shed 2 bases, with 15 bases lying between them.

This clonotype has only a few counts. The chain employs TRBV7-3 and TRBJ2-1; tentatively, D is TRBD2 (6 bases). The CDR3 is 13 amino acids. Germline CDR1 is SGHTA and CDR2 is FQGTGA. V lost 5 bases, J lost 6 bases, and 11 bases lay in between. CDR3 coding DNA: TGTGCCAGCAGCGCCCCCGGGGGCAATGAGCAGTTCTTC. Protein: CASSAPGGNEQFF. Filled out from reference TRBV7-3 and TRBJ2-1, the complete variable domain reads GAGVSQTPSNKVTEKGKYVELRCDPISGHTALYWYRQSLGQGPEFLIYFQGTGAADDSGLPNDRFFAVRPEGSVSTLKIQRTERGDSAVYLCASSAPGGNEQFFGPGTRLTVL.

This clonotype occurred a few times. The chain links TRBV6-1 to TRBJ2-1; 14 bases map to TRBD2. The CDR3 covers 18 residues. After removal of 4 bases from V and 4 bases from J, the junction contained 9 bases not matched to a gene. Germline V gives CDR1 MNHNS, CDR2 SASEGT. This CDR3 reads CASSVGTSGSPGYNEQFF. The CDR3 DNA reads TGTGCCAGCAGTGTAGGGACTAGCGGGAGTCCAGGGTACAATGAGCAGTTCTTC.

Ten or more counts support this clonotype. The chain couples TRBV5-5 to TRBJ2-5; possibly TRBD2 for D (6 bases). CDR3 length: 16 residues. CDR1 and CDR2 from the germline V gene are SGHKS and YYEKEE (reference sequence). V gave up 4 bases and J gave up 2 bases, with 18 bases separating them. The DNA of the CDR3 is TGTGCCAGCAGCCCCTGGAGGGAGTGGGATCAAGAGACCCAGTACTTC. Its protein product is CASSPWREWDQETQYF.

The chain carries TRBV29-1 and TRBJ1-2; 10 bases line up with TRBD1. The CDR3 loop spans 16 amino acids. Trimming cost V 0 bases and J 3 bases; bases outside gene matches: 7. Germline CDR1 reads SQVTM; CDR2 reads ANQGSEA. The CDR3 spells CSVEDQRQGAHYGYTF. As DNA, the CDR3 is TGCAGCGTTGAAGATCAACGACAGGGGGCCCACTATGGCTACACCTTC.

This clonotype was found many times. The genes are TRBV12-3 or TRBV12-4 and TRBJ2-1, with 9 bases aligning to TRBD1. Trimming at V came to 5 bases and at J to 4 bases, leaving 6 bases not matched to a gene. CDR3 length equals 15 residues. The CDR3 coding sequence is TGTGCCAGCAGTGGGGGACAGGGTCTTTACAATGAGCAGTTCTTC. It specifies CASSGGQGLYNEQFF.

Only a few counts were recorded for this clonotype. The chain has TRBV6-5 and TRBJ1-6; D is uncertain. Germline V lookup: CDR1 MNHEY, CDR2 SVGAGI. Trimming cost V 6 bases and J 7 bases, with 16 bases left between them. The CDR3 totals 15 residues. The CDR3 sequence: CASSPGRYPNSPLHF. The CDR3 DNA reads TGTGCCAGCAGCCCTGGGCGCTATCCCAATTCACCCCTCCACTTT.

This clonotype was recorded at least ten times. The chain uses TRBV2 and TRBJ2-1; D is unclear. The V and J ends lost 6 bases and 7 bases respectively, with 13 bases between them. The CDR3 is 13 residues long. The germline gives CDR1 SNHLY, CDR2 FYNNEI. The CDR3 loop is CASSGSLVNEQFF. In DNA, the CDR3 is TGTGCCAGCAGCGGGTCCCTTGTGAATGAGCAGTTCTTC.

This clonotype was seen a few times. The V call is TRBV30, the J call TRBJ2-3; 7 bases agree with TRBD2. Germline V CDR1 and CDR2: GTSNPN, SVGIG (reference sequence). V shed 1 base, J shed 0 bases, and the junction held 7 bases outside the gene matches. The CDR3 is made up of 16 amino acids. The CDR3 region is CAWSGILASSTDTQYF. CDR3 coding DNA: TGTGCCTGGAGTGGTATACTAGCGTCGAGCACAGATACGCAGTATTTT.

This clonotype was seen ten or more times. This sequence joins TRBV6-1 and TRBJ1-2; the D is unclear. CDR1 and CDR2 from the germline V gene are MNHNS and SASEGT. V lost 5 bases and J 1 base, leaving 8 bases between the germline ends. This CDR3 has 13 amino acids. CDR3 sequence (DNA): TGTGCCAGCAGTTCGGAGTTTAACTATGGCTACACCTTC. Amino acid sequence: CASSSEFNYGYTF.

V usage is TRBV29-1 and J usage is TRBJ2-2, with TRBD2 as a possible D gene (5 bases). Trimming left V 7 bases short and J 4 bases short, with 10 bases between. Looked up from germline, CDR1 is SQVTM and CDR2 is ANQGSEA. CDR3 length: 12 amino acids. The CDR3 DNA sequence: TGCAGCGAGTTAGAGGGCACCGGGGAGCTGTTTTTT. It translates to CSELEGTGELFF.

J is TRBJ2-4 and V is TRBV18; D remains ambiguous. The germline V gene encodes CDR1 KGHSH and CDR2 LQKENI. The CDR3 is made up of 15 amino acids. Trimming took off 3 bases at V and 0 bases at J, with 9 bases between the two ends. The CDR3 sequence is CASSPGRLAKNIQYF. The CDR3 region has the DNA TGTGCCAGCTCACCTGGGCGGTTAGCCAAAAACATTCAGTACTTC.

This clonotype was found many times. CDR3 region: CASSYEGTNYGYTF. The CDR3 nucleotides are TGTGCCAGCAGTTACGAGGGCACTAACTATGGCTACACCTTC. The chain uses TRBV6-6 and TRBJ1-2, with unresolved D. Germline values: CDR1 MNHNY, CDR2 SVGAGI (reference sequence). The CDR3 extends over 14 amino acids. V was clipped by 2 bases and J by 0 bases, with 7 bases between them.